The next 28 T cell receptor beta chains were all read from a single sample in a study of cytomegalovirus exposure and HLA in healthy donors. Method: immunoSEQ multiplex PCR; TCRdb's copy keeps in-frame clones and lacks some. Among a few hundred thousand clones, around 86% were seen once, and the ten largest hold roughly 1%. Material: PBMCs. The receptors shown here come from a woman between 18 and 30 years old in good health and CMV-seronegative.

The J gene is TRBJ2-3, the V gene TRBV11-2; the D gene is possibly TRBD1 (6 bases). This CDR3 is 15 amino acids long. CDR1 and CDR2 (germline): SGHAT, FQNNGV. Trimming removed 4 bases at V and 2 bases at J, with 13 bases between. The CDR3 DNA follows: TGTGCCAGCAGCTCCCCGGGACATAACACAGATACGCAGTATTTT. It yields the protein CASSSPGHNTDTQYF.

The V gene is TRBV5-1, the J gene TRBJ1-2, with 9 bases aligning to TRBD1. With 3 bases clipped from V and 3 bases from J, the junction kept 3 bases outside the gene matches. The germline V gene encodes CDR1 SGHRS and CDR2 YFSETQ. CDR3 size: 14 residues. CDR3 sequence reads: CASSSGQGHYGYTF. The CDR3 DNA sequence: TGCGCCAGCAGCTCAGGACAGGGGCACTATGGCTACACCTTC.

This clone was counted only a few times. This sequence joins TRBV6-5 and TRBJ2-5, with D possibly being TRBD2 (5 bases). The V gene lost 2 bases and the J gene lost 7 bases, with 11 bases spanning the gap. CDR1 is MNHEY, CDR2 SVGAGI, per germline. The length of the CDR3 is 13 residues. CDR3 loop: CASSYGPSGTQYF. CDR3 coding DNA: TGTGCCAGCAGTTACGGGCCGAGCGGGACCCAGTACTTC.

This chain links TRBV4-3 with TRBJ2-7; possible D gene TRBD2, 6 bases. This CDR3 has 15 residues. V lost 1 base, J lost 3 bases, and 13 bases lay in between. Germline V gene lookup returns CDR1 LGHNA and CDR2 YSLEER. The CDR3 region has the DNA TGCGCCAGCAGCCAAGTCCGGGACTTCAGCTACGAGCAGTACTTC. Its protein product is CASSQVRDFSYEQYF.

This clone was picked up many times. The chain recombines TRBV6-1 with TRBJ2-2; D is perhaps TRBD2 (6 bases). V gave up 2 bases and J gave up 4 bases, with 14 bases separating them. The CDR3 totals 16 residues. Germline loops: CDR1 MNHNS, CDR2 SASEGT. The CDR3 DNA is TGTGCCAGCAGTGAAATTGCGGGGCACGGCACCGGGGAGCTGTTTTTT. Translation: CASSEIAGHGTGELFF.

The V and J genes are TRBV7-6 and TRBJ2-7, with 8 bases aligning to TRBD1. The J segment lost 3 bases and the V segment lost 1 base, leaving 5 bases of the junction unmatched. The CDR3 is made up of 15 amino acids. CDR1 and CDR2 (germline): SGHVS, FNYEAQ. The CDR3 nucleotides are TGTGCCAGCAGCTTAGTAGGGACAGGACTCTACGAGCAGTACTTC. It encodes CASSLVGTGLYEQYF.

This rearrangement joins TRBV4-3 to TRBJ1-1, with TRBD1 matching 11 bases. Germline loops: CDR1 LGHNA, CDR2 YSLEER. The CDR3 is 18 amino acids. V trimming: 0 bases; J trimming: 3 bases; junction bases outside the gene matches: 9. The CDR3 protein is CASSQDRDRGTGYTEAFF. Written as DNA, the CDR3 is TGCGCCAGCAGCCAAGATAGGGACAGGGGGACGGGGTACACTGAAGCTTTCTTT.

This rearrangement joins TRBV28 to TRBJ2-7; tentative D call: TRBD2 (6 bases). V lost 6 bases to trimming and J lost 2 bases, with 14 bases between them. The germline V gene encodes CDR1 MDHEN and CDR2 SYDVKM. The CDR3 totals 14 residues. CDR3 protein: CASRTLSGPYEQYF. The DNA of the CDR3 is TGTGCCAGCAGAACCTTAAGCGGGCCCTACGAGCAGTACTTC.

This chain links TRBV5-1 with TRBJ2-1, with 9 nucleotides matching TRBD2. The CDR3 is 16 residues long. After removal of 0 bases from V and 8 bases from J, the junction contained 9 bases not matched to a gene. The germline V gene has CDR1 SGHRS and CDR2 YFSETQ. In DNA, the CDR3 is TGCGCCAGCAGCTTGGGGGGGCTAGCGGGAATAGATGAGCAGTTCTTC. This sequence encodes CASSLGGLAGIDEQFF.

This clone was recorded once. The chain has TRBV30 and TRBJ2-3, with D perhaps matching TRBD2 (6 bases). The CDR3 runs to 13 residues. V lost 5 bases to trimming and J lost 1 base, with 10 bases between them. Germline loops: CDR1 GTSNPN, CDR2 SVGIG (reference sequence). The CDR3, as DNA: TGTGCCTGGGAGGTAGCGGGCACAGATACGCAGTATTTT. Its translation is CAWEVAGTDTQYF.

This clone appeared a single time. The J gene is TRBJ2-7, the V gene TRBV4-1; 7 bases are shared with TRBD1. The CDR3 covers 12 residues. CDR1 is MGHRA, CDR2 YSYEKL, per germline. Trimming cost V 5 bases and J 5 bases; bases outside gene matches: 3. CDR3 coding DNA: TGCGCCAGCAGCTACAGGGGAGACGAGCAGTACTTC. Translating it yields CASSYRGDEQYF.

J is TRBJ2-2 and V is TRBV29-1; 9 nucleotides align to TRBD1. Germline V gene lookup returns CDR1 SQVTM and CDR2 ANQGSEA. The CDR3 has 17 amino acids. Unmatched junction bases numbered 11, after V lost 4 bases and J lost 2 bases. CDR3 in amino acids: CSVAPGQGLLNTGELFF. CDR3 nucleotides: TGCAGCGTTGCCCCGGGACAGGGCCTTCTAAACACCGGGGAGCTGTTTTTT.

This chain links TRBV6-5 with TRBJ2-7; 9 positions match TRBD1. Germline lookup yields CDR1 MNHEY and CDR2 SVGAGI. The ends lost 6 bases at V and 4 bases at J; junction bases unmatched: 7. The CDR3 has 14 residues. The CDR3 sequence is CASRPRQGVYEQYF. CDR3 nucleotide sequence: TGTGCCAGCAGGCCAAGACAGGGGGTGTACGAGCAGTACTTC.

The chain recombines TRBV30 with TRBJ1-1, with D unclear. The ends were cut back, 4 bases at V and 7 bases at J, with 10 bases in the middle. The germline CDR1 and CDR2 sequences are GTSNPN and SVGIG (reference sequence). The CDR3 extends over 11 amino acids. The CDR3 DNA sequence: TGTGCCTGGACCCCCGGGATTGAAGCTTTCTTT. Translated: CAWTPGIEAFF.

This CDR3 is CASSPGTGGSNQPQHF. In DNA form, the CDR3 reads TGTGCCAGCAGCCCGGGGACAGGGGGAAGCAATCAGCCCCAGCATTTT. The gene calls are TRBV7-6 and TRBJ1-5, with TRBD1 matching over 11 bases. V shed 5 bases, J shed 1 base, and the junction held 4 bases outside the gene matches. Germline V CDR1 and CDR2: SGHVS, FNYEAQ. This CDR3 has 16 amino acids.

The CDR3 region has the DNA TGTGCCAGCAGTCTACTCGCAGATACGCAGTATTTT. This gives the protein CASSLLADTQYF. V and J are TRBV11-3 and TRBJ2-3; D gene unclear. This CDR3 is 12 amino acids long. In germline, CDR1 is SGHNT, CDR2 YENEEA. The V gene lost 6 bases and the J gene lost 4 bases, with 8 bases spanning the gap.

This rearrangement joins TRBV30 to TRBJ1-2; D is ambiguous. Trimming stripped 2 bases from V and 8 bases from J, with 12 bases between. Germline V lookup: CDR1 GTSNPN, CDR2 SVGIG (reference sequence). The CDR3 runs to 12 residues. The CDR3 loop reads CAWSLSRSGYTF. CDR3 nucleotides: TGTGCCTGGAGTTTAAGCCGTTCGGGCTACACCTTC.

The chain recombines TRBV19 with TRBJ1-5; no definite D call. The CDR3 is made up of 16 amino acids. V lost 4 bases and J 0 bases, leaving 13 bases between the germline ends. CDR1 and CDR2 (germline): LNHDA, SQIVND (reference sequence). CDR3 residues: CASSTRTVYSNQPQHF. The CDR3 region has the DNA TGTGCCAGTAGTACACGGACTGTTTATAGCAATCAGCCCCAGCATTTT.

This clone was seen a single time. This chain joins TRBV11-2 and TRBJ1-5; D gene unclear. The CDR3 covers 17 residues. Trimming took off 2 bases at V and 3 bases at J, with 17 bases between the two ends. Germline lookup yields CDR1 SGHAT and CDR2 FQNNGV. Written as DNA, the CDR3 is TGTGCCAGCAGCTTAAGTTCGGGCCGAGGGTCCAATCAGCCCCAGCATTTT. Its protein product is CASSLSSGRGSNQPQHF.

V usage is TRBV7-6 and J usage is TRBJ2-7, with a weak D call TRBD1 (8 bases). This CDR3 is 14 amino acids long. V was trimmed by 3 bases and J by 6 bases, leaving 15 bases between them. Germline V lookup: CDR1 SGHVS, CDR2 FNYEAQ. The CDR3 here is CASSFVDREGEQYF. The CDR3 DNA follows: TGTGCCAGCAGCTTCGTGGACAGGGAGGGCGAGCAGTACTTC.

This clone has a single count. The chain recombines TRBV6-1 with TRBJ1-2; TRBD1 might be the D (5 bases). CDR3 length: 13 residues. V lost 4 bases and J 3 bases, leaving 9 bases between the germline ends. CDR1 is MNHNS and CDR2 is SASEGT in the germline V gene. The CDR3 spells CASSADMYYGYTF. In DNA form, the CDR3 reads TGTGCCAGCAGTGCGGACATGTACTATGGCTACACCTTC.

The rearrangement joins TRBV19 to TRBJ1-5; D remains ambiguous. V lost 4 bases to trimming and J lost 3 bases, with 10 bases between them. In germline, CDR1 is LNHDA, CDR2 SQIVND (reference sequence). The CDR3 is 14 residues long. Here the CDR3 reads CASSRESFNQPQHF. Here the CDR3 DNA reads TGTGCCAGTAGTAGGGAGTCTTTCAATCAGCCCCAGCATTTT. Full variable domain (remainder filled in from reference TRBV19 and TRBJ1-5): DGGITQSPKYLFRKEGQNVTLSCEQNLNHDAMYWYRQDPGQGLRLIYYSQIVNDFQKGDIAEGYSVSREKKESFPLTVTSAQKNPTAFYLCASSRESFNQPQHFGDGTRLSIL.

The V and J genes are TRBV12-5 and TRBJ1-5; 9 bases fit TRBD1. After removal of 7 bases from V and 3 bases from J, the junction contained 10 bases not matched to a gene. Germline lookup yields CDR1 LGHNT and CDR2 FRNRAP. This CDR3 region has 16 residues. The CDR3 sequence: CASVWGTGRANQPQHF. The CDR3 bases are TGTGCTAGTGTTTGGGGGACAGGGAGGGCCAATCAGCCCCAGCATTTT.

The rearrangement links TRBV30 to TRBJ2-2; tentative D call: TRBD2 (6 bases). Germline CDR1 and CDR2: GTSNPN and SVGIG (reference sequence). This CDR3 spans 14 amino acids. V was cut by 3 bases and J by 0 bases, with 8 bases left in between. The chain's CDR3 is CAWRGTANTGELFF. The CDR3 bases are TGTGCCTGGAGGGGGACTGCGAACACCGGGGAGCTGTTTTTT.

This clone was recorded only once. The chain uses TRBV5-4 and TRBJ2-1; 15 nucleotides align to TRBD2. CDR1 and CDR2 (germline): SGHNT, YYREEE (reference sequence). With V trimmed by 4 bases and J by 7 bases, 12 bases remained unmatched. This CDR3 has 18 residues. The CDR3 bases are TGTGCCAGCAGCGGGGGACTAGCGGGAGGCCCCAGTTTAAATGAGCAGTTCTTC. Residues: CASSGGLAGGPSLNEQFF.

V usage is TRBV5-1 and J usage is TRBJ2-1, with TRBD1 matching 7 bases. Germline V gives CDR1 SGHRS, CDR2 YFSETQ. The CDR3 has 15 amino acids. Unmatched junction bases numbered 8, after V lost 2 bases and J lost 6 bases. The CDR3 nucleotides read TGCGCCAGCAGCTTAACAGGGGTAGGGGGCAATGAGCAGTTCTTC. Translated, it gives CASSLTGVGGNEQFF. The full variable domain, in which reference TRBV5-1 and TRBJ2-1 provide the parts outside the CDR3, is KAGVTQTPRYLIKTRGQQVTLSCSPISGHRSVSWYQQTPGQGLQFLFEYFSETQRNKGNFPGRFSGRQFSNSRSEMNVSTLELGDSALYLCASSLTGVGGNEQFFGPGTRLTVL.

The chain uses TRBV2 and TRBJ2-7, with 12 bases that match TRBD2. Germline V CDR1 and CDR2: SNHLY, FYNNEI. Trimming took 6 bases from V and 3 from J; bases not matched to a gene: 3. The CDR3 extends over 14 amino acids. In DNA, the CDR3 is TGTGCCAGCAGCGGACTAGCGGGACACTACGAGCAGTACTTC. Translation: CASSGLAGHYEQYF.

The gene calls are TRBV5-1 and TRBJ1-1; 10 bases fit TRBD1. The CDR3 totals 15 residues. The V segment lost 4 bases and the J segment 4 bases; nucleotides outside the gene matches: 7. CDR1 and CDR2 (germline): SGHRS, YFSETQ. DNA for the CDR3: TGCGCCAGCAGCGTACGACAGGGGGCGCCCACTGAAGCTTTCTTT. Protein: CASSVRQGAPTEAFF.